Shown below are 5 T cell receptor beta chains from a single sample sequenced in a study of blood T cells in healthy people across ages (dated by TCRdb to the mid-2010s). The library was made by 5' RACE. Reads for this sample came from an Illumina HiSeq 2500. A second PCR of roughly 6 to 12 cycles was performed with a sample-barcoded 5' primer and a J-beta primer mix. Using fastp trimming at Q25 and MiXCR clonotype assembly, TCRdb reanalyzed the public sequencing data and kept in-frame beta chains. Rows are unified per CDR3 protein, each entry keeping the most common DNA and genes. This sample gives 1.4 million to 1.5 million distinct CDR3 sequences in total; 40% to 50% of them show up just once. The ten largest clones represent roughly 8.2% of the sample. Sequenced: blood. These receptors originate from a woman in her late teens or twenties in good health.

A remark on this clonotype: One end of the junction varies from germline; a read error may be responsible. J is TRBJ2-3 and V is TRBV29-1; D not resolved. Germline CDR1 is SQVTM and CDR2 is ANQGSEA. This CDR3 has 18 residues. The CDR3 here is CCVEDPLEADSSTDTQYF. CDR3 nucleotides: TGCTGCGTTGAAGATCCCCTAGAAGCCGATAGTAGCACAGATACGCAGTATTTT.

This chain uses TRBV10-3 with TRBJ1-2, with TRBD1 matching over 10 bases. CDR1 is ENHRY and CDR2 is SYGVKD in the germline V gene. The CDR3 consists of 17 residues. V was clipped by 3 bases and J by 0 bases; unmatched bases: 7. In DNA form, the CDR3 reads TGTGCCATCAGTGAAGGGACAGGGGACGTATCTAACTATGGCTACACCTTC. Translated: CAISEGTGDVSNYGYTF.

This clonotype was counted once. This chain links TRBV27 with TRBJ1-3; 7 bases are a match to TRBD1. The CDR3 totals 16 residues. CDR1 MNHEY and CDR2 SMNVEV come from the germline V gene (reference sequence). V lost 4 bases to trimming and J lost 0 bases; unmatched junction nucleotides: 6. CDR3 residues: CASSSARDSSGNTIYF. The CDR3 DNA reads as TGTGCCAGCAGTTCCGCCCGGGACAGCTCTGGAAACACCATATATTTT.

V usage is TRBV9 and J usage is TRBJ1-6; a weak D match, TRBD1 (5 bases). With 4 bases removed from V and 6 bases from J, the gap between germline ends came to 17 bases. This CDR3 is 16 amino acids long. Germline V gene data show CDR1 as SGDLS and CDR2 as YYNGEE. The CDR3, as DNA: TGTGCCAGCAGCCCCCGGGACGGCCAGTTTAATTCACCCCTCCACTTT. Translated: CASSPRDGQFNSPLHF.

V gene TRBV3-1 combines with J gene TRBJ2-3; D is undetermined. Between the trimmed V and J ends, which lost 5 bases and 0 bases, there was a span of 12 bases. This CDR3 has 15 residues. CDR1 and CDR2 from the germline V gene are LGHDT and YNNKEL (reference sequence). CDR3 coding DNA: TGTGCCAGCAGCTCGGATAGGAGTAGCACAGATACGCAGTATTTT. Protein sequence: CASSSDRSSTDTQYF.